Shown below are 9 T cell receptor beta chains from a single sample sequenced in a study of T-cell memory formation after mild COVID-19. TCRdb itself ran the 5' RACE reads through MiXCR, one entry per CDR3 protein. The data show around 34,000 distinct CDR3 sequences, with just under 8% seen just once and 25% to 35% held by the top ten. The sequencing input was PBMCs or a T cell subset sorted from them (not recorded which). The source of these receptors is a young man who had mild COVID-19 (a few samples of this study predate the infection). Cell type and time point are not known.

Here the CDR3 reads CASSQVRGDTQYF. DNA of the CDR3: TGTGCCAGCAGCCAAGTTCGTGGAGATACGCAGTATTTT. The gene calls are TRBV4-2 and TRBJ2-3, with D unresolved. This CDR3 is 13 amino acids long. Germline CDR1 LGHNA, CDR2 YNFKEQ. V lost 1 base and J lost 5, with 7 bases in between.

This clonotype has at least ten counts. The chain uses TRBV3-1 and TRBJ2-7, with 9 bases fitting TRBD2. Germline-derived CDR1 and CDR2 are LGHDT and YNNKEL (reference sequence). The CDR3 is made up of 15 amino acids. V dropped 4 bases and J dropped 3; count of bases not matched to a gene: 7. The CDR3 protein is CASSPLAGASYEQYF. The CDR3 DNA reads as TGTGCCAGCAGCCCTTTAGCGGGGGCTAGCTACGAGCAGTACTTC.

This chain connects TRBV5-1 to TRBJ2-7, with 8 bases that match TRBD1. The germline gives CDR1 SGHRS, CDR2 YFSETQ. There are 16 residues in the CDR3. The V gene end was trimmed by 4 bases and the J gene end by 0 bases; junction bases not matched to a gene: 9. The CDR3 reads CASSRRTGQYSYEQYF. The DNA of the CDR3 is TGCGCCAGCAGCCGGAGGACAGGGCAATACTCCTACGAGCAGTACTTC.

Ten or more counts support this clonotype. This chain joins TRBV4-1 and TRBJ1-6; D remains ambiguous. CDR1 is MGHRA, CDR2 YSYEKL, per germline. The CDR3 totals 13 residues. Between the trimmed V and J ends, which lost 5 bases and 8 bases, there was a span of 10 bases. The CDR3 DNA reads as TGCGCCAGCAGCAAAGCGAGGGATTCACCCCTCCACTTT. Translated, it gives CASSKARDSPLHF.

This clonotype was detected many times. This chain uses TRBV19 with TRBJ2-1; tentative D call: TRBD1 (5 bases). This CDR3 is built from 14 residues. The V end was cut by 5 bases, the J end by 4 bases, with 12 bases between. Per germline, CDR1 LNHDA and CDR2 SQIVND (reference sequence). CDR3 loop: CASSSWAGYNEQFF. As DNA, the CDR3 is TGTGCCAGTAGTTCGTGGGCAGGGTACAATGAGCAGTTCTTC. Full variable domain (missing parts from reference TRBV19 and TRBJ2-1): DGGITQSPKYLFRKEGQNVTLSCEQNLNHDAMYWYRQDPGQGLRLIYYSQIVNDFQKGDIAEGYSVSREKKESFPLTVTSAQKNPTAFYLCASSSWAGYNEQFFGPGTRLTVL.

This clonotype was recorded at least ten times. The chain joins TRBV7-9 to TRBJ1-1; 7 bases agree with TRBD1. J was trimmed by 0 bases and V by 11 bases; bases with no gene match: 6. Germline assignment: CDR1 SEHNR and CDR2 FQNEAQ (reference sequence). There are 13 residues in the CDR3. Here the CDR3 reads CAGSGQLNTEAFF. In DNA form, the CDR3 reads TGTGCCGGATCGGGACAGTTGAACACTGAAGCTTTCTTT.

Many counts were recorded for this clonotype. The rearrangement uses TRBV19 and TRBJ1-1; tentatively, D is TRBD1 (6 bases). Trimming removed 6 bases from V and 2 bases from J, with 7 bases in between. The CDR3 consists of 12 residues. The germline gives CDR1 LNHDA, CDR2 SQIVND (reference sequence). The CDR3 region has the DNA TGTGCCAGTAGGGACAGAAACACTGAAGCTTTCTTT. It is translated as CASRDRNTEAFF.

The gene calls are TRBV6-6 and TRBJ1-6, with TRBD1 matching over 8 bases. This CDR3 spans 13 amino acids. Germline CDR1 reads MNHNY; CDR2 reads SVGAGI (reference sequence). J was trimmed by 6 bases and V by 8 bases; bases with no gene match: 3. The CDR3 sequence: CASDTGGNSPLHF. The CDR3 bases are TGTGCCAGCGATACAGGGGGTAATTCACCCCTCCACTTT.

This clonotype was counted between two and nine times. This sequence joins TRBV19 and TRBJ1-3, with D unresolved. Germline V gene lookup returns CDR1 LNHDA and CDR2 SQIVND (reference sequence). Trimming took 6 bases from V and 0 from J, leaving 18 bases between them. The CDR3 contains 17 residues. CDR3 coding DNA: TGTGCCAGTAGAATCCCCGAAGGGCGATCCTCTGGAAACACCATATATTTT. Its protein is CASRIPEGRSSGNTIYF.